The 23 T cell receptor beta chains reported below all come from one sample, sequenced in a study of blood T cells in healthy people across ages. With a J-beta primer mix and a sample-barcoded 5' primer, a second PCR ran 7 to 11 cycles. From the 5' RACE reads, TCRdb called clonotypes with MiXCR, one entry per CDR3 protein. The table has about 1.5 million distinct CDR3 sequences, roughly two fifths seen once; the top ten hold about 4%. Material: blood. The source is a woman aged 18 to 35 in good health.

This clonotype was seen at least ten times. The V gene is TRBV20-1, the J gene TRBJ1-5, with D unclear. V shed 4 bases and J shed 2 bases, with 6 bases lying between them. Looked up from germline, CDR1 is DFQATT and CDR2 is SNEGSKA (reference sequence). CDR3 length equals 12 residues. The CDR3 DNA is TGCAGTGCTACCGGGGGCAATCAGCCCCAGCATTTT. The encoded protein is CSATGGNQPQHF.

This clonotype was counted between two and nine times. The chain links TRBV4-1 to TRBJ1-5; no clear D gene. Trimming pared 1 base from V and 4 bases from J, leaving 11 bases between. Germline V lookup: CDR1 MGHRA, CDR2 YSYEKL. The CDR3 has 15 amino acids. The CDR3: CASSQAGFANQPQHF. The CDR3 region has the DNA TGCGCCAGCAGCCAAGCGGGATTCGCGAATCAGCCCCAGCATTTT.

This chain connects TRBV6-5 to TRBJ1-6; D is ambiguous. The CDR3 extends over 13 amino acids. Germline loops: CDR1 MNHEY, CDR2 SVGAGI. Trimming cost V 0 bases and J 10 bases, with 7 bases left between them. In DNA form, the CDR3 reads TGTGCCAGCAGTTACTCAGCGGGGTCACCCCTCCACTTT. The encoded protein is CASSYSAGSPLHF.

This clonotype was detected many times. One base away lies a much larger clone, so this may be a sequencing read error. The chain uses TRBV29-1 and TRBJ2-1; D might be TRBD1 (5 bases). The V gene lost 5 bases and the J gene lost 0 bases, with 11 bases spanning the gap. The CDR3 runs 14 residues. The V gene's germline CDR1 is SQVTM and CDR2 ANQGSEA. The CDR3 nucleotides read TGCAGCGTTCCGACAGCGCTCTCCTACAATGAGCAGTTCTTC. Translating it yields CSVPTALSYNEQFF.

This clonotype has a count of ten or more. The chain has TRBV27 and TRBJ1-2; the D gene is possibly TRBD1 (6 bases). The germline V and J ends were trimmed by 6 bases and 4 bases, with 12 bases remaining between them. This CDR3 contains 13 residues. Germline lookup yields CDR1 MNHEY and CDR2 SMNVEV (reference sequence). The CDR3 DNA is TGTGCCAGCAGCTTGGGGGGCATCTATGGCTACACCTTC. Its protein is CASSLGGIYGYTF.

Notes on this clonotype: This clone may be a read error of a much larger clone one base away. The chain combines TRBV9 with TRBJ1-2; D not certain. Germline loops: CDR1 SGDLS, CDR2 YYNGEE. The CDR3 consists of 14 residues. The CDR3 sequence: CASSPNLANCGYTF. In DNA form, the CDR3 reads TGTGCCAGCAGTCCAAACTTGGCAAACTGTGGCTACACCTTC.

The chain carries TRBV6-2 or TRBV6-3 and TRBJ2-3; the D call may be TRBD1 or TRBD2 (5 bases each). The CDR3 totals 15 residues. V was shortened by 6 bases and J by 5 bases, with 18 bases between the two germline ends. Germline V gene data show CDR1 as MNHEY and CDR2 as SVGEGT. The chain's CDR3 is CASSPDGTRLDTQYF. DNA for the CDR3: TGTGCCAGCAGCCCAGACGGGACGCGTTTAGATACGCAGTATTTT.

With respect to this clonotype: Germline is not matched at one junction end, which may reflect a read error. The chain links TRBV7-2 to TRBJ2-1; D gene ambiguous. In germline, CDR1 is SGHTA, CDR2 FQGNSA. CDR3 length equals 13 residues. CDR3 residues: CASRLKGYKEQFF. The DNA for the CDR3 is TGTGCCAGCAGGTTAAAGGGCTACAAGGAGCAGTTCTTC.

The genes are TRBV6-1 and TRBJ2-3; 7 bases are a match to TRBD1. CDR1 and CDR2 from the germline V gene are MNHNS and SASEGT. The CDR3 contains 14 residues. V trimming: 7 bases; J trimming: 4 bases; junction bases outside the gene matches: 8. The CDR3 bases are TGTGCCAGCAACTTCGACAGGGTTGCAGATACGCAGTATTTT. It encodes CASNFDRVADTQYF.

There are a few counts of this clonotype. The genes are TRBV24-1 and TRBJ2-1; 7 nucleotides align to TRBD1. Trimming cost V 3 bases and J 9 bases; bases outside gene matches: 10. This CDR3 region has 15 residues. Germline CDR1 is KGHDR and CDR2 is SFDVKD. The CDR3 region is CATSDPTTGTSEQFF. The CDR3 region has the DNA TGTGCCACCAGTGATCCCACGACAGGGACCTCTGAGCAGTTCTTC.

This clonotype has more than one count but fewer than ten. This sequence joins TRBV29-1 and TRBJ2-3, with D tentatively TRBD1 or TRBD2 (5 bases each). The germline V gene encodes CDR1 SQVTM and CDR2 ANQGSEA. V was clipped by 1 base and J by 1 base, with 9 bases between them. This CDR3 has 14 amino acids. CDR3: CSVEAGPRTDTQYF. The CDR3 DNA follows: TGCAGCGTTGAAGCGGGACCTCGCACAGATACGCAGTATTTT.

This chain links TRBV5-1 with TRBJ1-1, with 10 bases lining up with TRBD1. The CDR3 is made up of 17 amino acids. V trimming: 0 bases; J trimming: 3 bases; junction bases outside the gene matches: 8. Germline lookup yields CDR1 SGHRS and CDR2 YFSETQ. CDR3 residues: CASSLVGTGVQDTEAFF. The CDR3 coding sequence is TGCGCCAGCAGCTTGGTAGGGACAGGGGTTCAGGACACTGAAGCTTTCTTT.

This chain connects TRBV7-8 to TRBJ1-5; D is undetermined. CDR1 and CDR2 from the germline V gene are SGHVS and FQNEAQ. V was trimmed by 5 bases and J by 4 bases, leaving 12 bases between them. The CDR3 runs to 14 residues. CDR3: CASSRGGWNQPQHF. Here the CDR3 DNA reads TGTGCCAGCAGCCGGGGAGGGTGGAATCAGCCCCAGCATTTT.

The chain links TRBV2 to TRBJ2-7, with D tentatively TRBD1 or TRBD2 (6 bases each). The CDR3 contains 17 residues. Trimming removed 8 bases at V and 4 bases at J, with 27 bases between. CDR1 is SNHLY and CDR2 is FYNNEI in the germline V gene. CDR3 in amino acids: CASGLGGLSDPLYEQYF. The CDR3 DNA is TGTGCCAGCGGCCTGGGGGGCCTATCCGACCCCCTTTACGAGCAGTACTTC.

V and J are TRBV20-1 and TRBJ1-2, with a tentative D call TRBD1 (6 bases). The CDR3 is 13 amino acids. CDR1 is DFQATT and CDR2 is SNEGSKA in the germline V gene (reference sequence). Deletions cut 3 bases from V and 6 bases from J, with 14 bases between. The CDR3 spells CSASTGKRNGYTF. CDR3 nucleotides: TGCAGTGCTAGTACAGGGAAGAGAAATGGCTACACCTTC.

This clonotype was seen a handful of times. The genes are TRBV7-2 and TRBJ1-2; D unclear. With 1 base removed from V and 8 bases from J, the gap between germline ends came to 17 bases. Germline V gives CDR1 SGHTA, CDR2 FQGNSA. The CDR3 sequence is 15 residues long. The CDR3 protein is CASSLGVATIGGYTF. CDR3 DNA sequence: TGTGCCAGCAGCTTAGGGGTAGCAACCATAGGAGGCTACACCTTC.

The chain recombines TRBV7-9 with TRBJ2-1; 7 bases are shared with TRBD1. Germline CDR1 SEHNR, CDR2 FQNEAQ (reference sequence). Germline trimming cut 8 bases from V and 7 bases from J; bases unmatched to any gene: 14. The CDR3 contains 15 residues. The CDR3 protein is CASGEDTGVGNEQFF. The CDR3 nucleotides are TGTGCCAGCGGCGAAGATACAGGGGTTGGTAATGAGCAGTTCTTC.

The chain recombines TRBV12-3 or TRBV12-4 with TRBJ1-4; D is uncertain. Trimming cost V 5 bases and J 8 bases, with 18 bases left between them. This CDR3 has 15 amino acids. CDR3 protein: CASSDLYWAGEKLFF. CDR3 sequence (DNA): TGTGCCAGCAGTGACTTATATTGGGCGGGCGAAAAACTGTTTTTT.

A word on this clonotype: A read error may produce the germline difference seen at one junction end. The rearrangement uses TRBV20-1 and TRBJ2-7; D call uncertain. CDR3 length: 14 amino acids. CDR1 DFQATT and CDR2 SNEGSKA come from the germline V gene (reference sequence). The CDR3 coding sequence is TGCGGTGCCCCAAAAGGCGGCAGTCCCTACGAGCAGTACTTC. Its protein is CGAPKGGSPYEQYF.

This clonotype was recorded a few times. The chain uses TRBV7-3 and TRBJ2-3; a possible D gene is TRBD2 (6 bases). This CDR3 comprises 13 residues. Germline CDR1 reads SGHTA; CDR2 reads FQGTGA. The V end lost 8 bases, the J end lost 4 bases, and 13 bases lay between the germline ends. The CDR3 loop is CASGRDGSDTQYF. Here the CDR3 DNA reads TGTGCCAGCGGGCGGGATGGGTCAGATACGCAGTATTTT.

CDR3 amino acids: CASRVLTVLGQGIGTDTQYF. Here the CDR3 DNA reads TGTGCCAGCAGGGTATTGACCGTGTTGGGACAGGGGATCGGTACAGATACGCAGTATTTT. This chain connects TRBV7-2 to TRBJ2-3; 10 nucleotides align to TRBD1. The CDR3 extends over 20 amino acids. The germline V gene encodes CDR1 SGHTA and CDR2 FQGNSA. J lost 3 bases, V lost 6 bases, and 21 bases had no gene match.

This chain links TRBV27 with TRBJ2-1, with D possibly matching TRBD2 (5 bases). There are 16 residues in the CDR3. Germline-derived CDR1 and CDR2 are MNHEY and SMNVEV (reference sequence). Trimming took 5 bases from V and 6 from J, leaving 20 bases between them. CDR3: CASSPAASIVVNEQFF. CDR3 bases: TGTGCCAGCAGTCCCGCGGCTAGCATCGTCGTCAATGAGCAGTTCTTC.

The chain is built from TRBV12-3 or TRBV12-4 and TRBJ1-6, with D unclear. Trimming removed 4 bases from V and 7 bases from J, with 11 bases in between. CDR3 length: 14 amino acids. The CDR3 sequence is CASSSREVNSPLHF. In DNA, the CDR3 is TGTGCCAGCAGTTCTAGGGAGGTCAATTCACCCCTCCACTTT.